The clone carrying this TCR beta chain has ten or more counts. The record originates from a study of Graves' ophthalmopathy and Graves' hyperthyroidism. From RNA, the CDR3 regions of TCR beta chains were amplified and sequenced. The workflow started with a first-round RT-PCR run with HTBI primers and then moved on to a second-round multiplex PCR. TCRdb used MiXCR to reprocess the multiplex PCR reads, holding one entry per CDR3 protein. The sample has a few hundred thousand distinct CDR3 sequences, about 18% seen once. The CDR3 spans 15 residues. Per germline, CDR1 LGHNA and CDR2 YNFKEQ. V lost 2 bases, J lost 4 bases, and 14 bases lay in between.

The sequenced material came from peripheral blood. V is TRBV4-2 and J is TRBJ1-2, with D perhaps matching TRBD1 (6 bases). The sequence came from an adult woman with stable Graves' hyperthyroidism. CDR3 nucleotide sequence: TGTGCCAGCAGCCAACCAGACAGGTCGGGCTATGGCTACACCTTC. It translates to CASSQPDRSGYGYTF.